One and the same sample provided the 25 T cell receptor beta chains below, sequenced in a study of blood T cell repertoires in COVID-19. Sequenced by immunoSEQ multiplex PCR; TCRdb stores in-frame clones only, minus some. The sample shows some 530,000 clones, around 85% of them seen only once. Sequencing was performed on PBMCs or T cells enriched from blood (not recorded which). The origin of the receptors is a woman aged 55 to 70 who had recovered from COVID-19.

The genes are TRBV5-4 and TRBJ1-4; tentative D call: TRBD1 (6 bases). Germline CDR1 is SGHNT and CDR2 is YYREEE (reference sequence). V shed 1 base and J shed 7 bases, with 11 bases lying between them. This CDR3 comprises 14 residues. This CDR3 reads CASSLQGSSEKLFF. In DNA form, the CDR3 reads TGTGCCAGCAGCTTGCAGGGGTCGAGTGAAAAACTGTTTTTT.

This chain links TRBV5-5 with TRBJ2-7; 8 nucleotides agree with TRBD1. V dropped 1 base and J dropped 4; count of bases not matched to a gene: 4. The CDR3 is 14 residues long. Looked up from germline, CDR1 is SGHKS and CDR2 is YYEKEE (reference sequence). The CDR3 loop reads CASSLSQGGYEQYV. The CDR3 nucleotides are TGTGCCAGCAGCTTGTCACAGGGGGGTTACGAGCAGTACGTC.

This chain links TRBV2 with TRBJ2-5; 16 positions agree with TRBD2. V dropped 6 bases and J dropped 4; count of bases not matched to a gene: 11. Per the germline V gene, CDR1 is SNHLY and CDR2 is FYNNEI. This CDR3 is built from 18 residues. The CDR3 sequence is CASRTGTSGGARVETQYF. The CDR3 DNA sequence: TGTGCCAGCAGAACCGGGACTAGCGGGGGGGCCCGAGTAGAGACCCAGTACTTC.

The chain uses TRBV6-5 and TRBJ2-2; tentatively, D is TRBD1 (5 bases). Trimming removed 0 bases at V and 3 bases at J, with 11 bases between. The germline V gene encodes CDR1 MNHEY and CDR2 SVGAGI. There are 16 residues in the CDR3. The CDR3 loop reads CASSYSNEGDTGELFF. The CDR3 DNA reads as TGTGCCAGCAGTTACTCGAATGAAGGGGACACCGGGGAGCTGTTTTTT.

The J gene is TRBJ2-3, the V gene TRBV6-5; 8 positions match TRBD1. J was trimmed by 0 bases and V by 8 bases; bases with no gene match: 7. This CDR3 contains 15 residues. Germline CDR1 and CDR2: MNHEY and SVGAGI. This CDR3 reads CASETGQASTDTQYF. CDR3 sequence (DNA): TGTGCCAGCGAAACGGGACAGGCTAGCACAGATACGCAGTATTTT.

The rearrangement uses TRBV4-1 and TRBJ2-2; 7 bases are shared with TRBD1. Germline V gene lookup returns CDR1 MGHRA and CDR2 YSYEKL. V dropped 3 bases and J dropped 5; count of bases not matched to a gene: 3. This CDR3 is built from 14 residues. This CDR3 reads CASSHGQVTGELFF. The CDR3 DNA follows: TGCGCCAGCAGCCACGGACAGGTTACCGGGGAGCTGTTTTTT.

The chain employs TRBV19 and TRBJ1-5; D call uncertain. V dropped 7 bases and J dropped 1 base, with 14 bases sitting between them. This CDR3 is 15 amino acids long. Looked up from germline, CDR1 is LNHDA and CDR2 is SQIVND (reference sequence). The CDR3 bases are TGTGCCAGTATTGGCCTAGATGGGAGCAATCAGCCCCAGCATTTT. This encodes CASIGLDGSNQPQHF.

The gene calls are TRBV3-1 (or the pseudogene TRBV3-2) and TRBJ2-5, with 9 bases fitting TRBD2. Losses at the gene ends were 8 bases for V and 2 bases for J; bases not matched to a gene: 9. The CDR3 extends over 15 amino acids. Germline-derived CDR1 and CDR2 are LGHDT and YNNKEL (reference sequence). The chain's CDR3 is CASSPGLAGQETQYF. CDR3 DNA: TGTGCCAGCTCCCCTGGGCTAGCGGGACAAGAGACCCAGTACTTC.

V and J are TRBV5-4 and TRBJ2-1, with TRBD1 matching 10 bases. The CDR3 is made up of 15 amino acids. The trim removed 5 bases at V and 7 bases at J, leaving 9 bases unmatched. Germline CDR1 and CDR2: SGHNT and YYREEE (reference sequence). The CDR3 bases are TGTGCCAGCAGTTACCCGGGACAGGGGAGAAATGAGCAGTTCTTC. Its protein is CASSYPGQGRNEQFF.

The chain uses TRBV18 and TRBJ2-1; TRBD1 aligns across 7 bases. The germline V gene has CDR1 KGHSH and CDR2 LQKENI. V shed 4 bases and J 7 bases; nucleotides not matched to a gene: 4. The CDR3 contains 13 residues. The CDR3 region is CASSQIQGNEQFF. The DNA of the CDR3 is TGTGCCAGCTCACAAATACAGGGGAATGAGCAGTTCTTC.

The chain joins TRBV5-1 to TRBJ1-3; no clear D. The germline V gene encodes CDR1 SGHRS and CDR2 YFSETQ. This CDR3 contains 16 residues. The V and J ends lost 0 bases and 0 bases respectively, with 10 bases between them. CDR3 amino acids: CASSLAPEVSGNTIYF. The CDR3 nucleotides read TGCGCCAGCAGCTTGGCCCCCGAGGTCTCTGGAAACACCATATATTTT.

The V gene is TRBV30, the J gene TRBJ2-7, with D perhaps matching TRBD2 (5 bases). Trimming removed 0 bases from V and 0 bases from J, with 9 bases in between. CDR3 length equals 14 residues. Germline loops: CDR1 GTSNPN, CDR2 SVGIG (reference sequence). This CDR3 is CAWSVLDYSYEQYF. The CDR3, as DNA: TGTGCCTGGAGTGTACTAGATTACTCCTACGAGCAGTACTTC. Together with reference TRBV30 and TRBJ2-7, the CDR3 gives the full variable domain: SQTIHQWPATLVQPVGSPLSLECTVEGTSNPNLYWYRQAAGRGLQLLFYSVGIGQISSEVPQNLSASRPQDRQFILSSKKLLLSDSGFYLCAWSVLDYSYEQYFGPGTRLTVT.

The gene calls are TRBV12-3 or TRBV12-4 and TRBJ1-3; D remains unclear. This CDR3 comprises 12 residues. Deletions cut 7 bases from V and 2 bases from J, with 6 bases between. The CDR3 reads CASNGAGNTIYF. CDR3 coding DNA: TGTGCCAGCAACGGGGCTGGAAACACCATATATTTT.

The V gene is TRBV7-2, the J gene TRBJ2-1; maybe TRBD2 (5 bases). V was cut by 1 base and J by 9 bases, with 16 bases left in between. Germline CDR1 reads SGHTA; CDR2 reads FQGNSA. CDR3 length: 15 amino acids. The CDR3 is CASSLESSRGGEQFF. CDR3 DNA: TGTGCCAGCAGCTTAGAGTCGTCAAGAGGAGGTGAGCAGTTCTTC.

The chain is built from TRBV5-1 and TRBJ2-3; the match to TRBD2 covers 13 bases. Germline assignment: CDR1 SGHRS and CDR2 YFSETQ. The CDR3 length is 16 residues. V trimming: 4 bases; J trimming: 1 base; junction bases outside the gene matches: 3. The CDR3 region has the DNA TGCGCCAGCAGCATTGGGACTAGCGGGGGCACAGATACGCAGTATTTT. It specifies CASSIGTSGGTDTQYF.

This clone occurred once. The chain is built from TRBV7-2 and TRBJ2-7, with D perhaps TRBD2 (6 bases). The CDR3 has 15 amino acids. V shed 0 bases and J shed 0 bases, with 9 bases lying between them. Germline-derived CDR1 and CDR2 are SGHTA and FQGNSA. DNA for the CDR3: TGTGCCAGCAGCTTAGCCCGGGGGAGCTCCTACGAGCAGTACTTC. As protein: CASSLARGSSYEQYF.

The rearrangement joins TRBV12-5 to TRBJ2-3; D perhaps matches TRBD1 (5 bases). The germline CDR1 and CDR2 sequences are LGHNT and FRNRAP. The CDR3 runs 15 residues. V lost 2 bases to trimming and J lost 2 bases, with 11 bases between them. This chain's CDR3 is CASGLFDSYTDTQYF. CDR3 nucleotide sequence: TGTGCTAGTGGTTTGTTCGACAGCTACACAGATACGCAGTATTTT.

The CDR3: CASSPRQGINEKLFF. The CDR3 nucleotides are TGTGCCAGCAGCCCCCGACAGGGCATTAATGAAAAACTGTTTTTT. The V call is TRBV9, the J call TRBJ1-4; the match to TRBD1 covers 7 bases. With 4 bases clipped from V and 4 bases from J, the junction kept 7 bases outside the gene matches. The germline CDR1 and CDR2 sequences are SGDLS and YYNGEE. The CDR3 covers 15 residues.

The chain has TRBV10-3 and TRBJ2-7; TRBD1 matches at 8 bases. The CDR3 runs to 16 residues. CDR1 and CDR2 from the germline V gene are ENHRY and SYGVKD. The V and J ends lost 0 bases and 3 bases, in that order; junction bases with no gene match: 7. Written as DNA, the CDR3 is TGTGCCATCAGTGAGTCGGGTTCAGGGGGCGGCTACGAGCAGTACTTC. Translation gives CAISESGSGGGYEQYF.

The chain is built from TRBV11-2 and TRBJ2-5; D may be TRBD2 (6 bases). V gave up 5 bases and J gave up 0 bases, with 13 bases separating them. Germline V gene sequence: CDR1 SGHAT, CDR2 FQNNGV. The CDR3 loop spans 15 amino acids. CDR3 nucleotides: TGTGCCAGCAGCCCAAAAGGGGACTACCAAGAGACCCAGTACTTC. This gives the protein CASSPKGDYQETQYF.

The gene calls are TRBV2 and TRBJ1-4, with 10 bases lining up with TRBD1. This CDR3 spans 14 amino acids. V shed 6 bases, J shed 5 bases, and the junction held 3 bases outside the gene matches. Germline CDR1 and CDR2: SNHLY and FYNNEI. CDR3 nucleotides: TGTGCCAGCAGCCCGGGACAGGGGAATGAAAAACTGTTTTTT. Its protein is CASSPGQGNEKLFF.

This sequence joins TRBV28 and TRBJ1-4; TRBD1 is a possible D gene (5 bases). The V end lost 8 bases, the J end lost 5 bases, and 9 bases lay between the germline ends. Per the germline V gene, CDR1 is MDHEN and CDR2 is SYDVKM. The CDR3 covers 12 residues. CDR3 in amino acids: CASWGGNEKLFF. The CDR3 DNA follows: TGTGCCAGCTGGGGGGGGAATGAAAAACTGTTTTTT. Complete variable domain (other parts from reference TRBV28 and TRBJ1-4): DVKVTQSSRYLVKRTGEKVFLECVQDMDHENMFWYRQDPGLGLRLIYFSYDVKMKEKGDIPEGYSVSREKKERFSLILESASTNQTSMYLCASWGGNEKLFFGSGTQLSVL.

V and J are TRBV7-9 and TRBJ2-1; a possible D gene is TRBD1 (6 bases). CDR1 is SEHNR, CDR2 FQNEAQ, per germline (reference sequence). The ends were cut back, 4 bases at V and 2 bases at J, with 15 bases in the middle. The CDR3 covers 16 residues. In DNA, the CDR3 is TGTGCCAGCAGCTACGCAGGGGTCGAAACCTACAATGAGCAGTTCTTC. It yields the protein CASSYAGVETYNEQFF. Combining the CDR3 with reference TRBV7-9 and TRBJ2-1 gives the whole variable domain DTGVSQNPRHKITKRGQNVTFRCDPISEHNRLYWYRQTLGQGPEFLTYFQNEAQLEKSRLLSDRFSAERPKGSFSTLEIQRTEQGDSAMYLCASSYAGVETYNEQFFGPGTRLTVL.

The rearrangement uses TRBV5-1 and TRBJ2-2, with D perhaps matching TRBD1 (6 bases). V was cut by 0 bases and J by 2 bases, with 8 bases left in between. The CDR3 is 15 residues long. Germline loops: CDR1 SGHRS, CDR2 YFSETQ. The CDR3 region is CASSLVRGNTGELFF. CDR3 bases: TGCGCCAGCAGCTTGGTCAGGGGTAACACCGGGGAGCTGTTTTTT.

The chain recombines TRBV9 with TRBJ2-3, with 9 bases matching TRBD2. In germline, CDR1 is SGDLS, CDR2 YYNGEE. V was pared by 3 bases and J by 3 bases, with 11 bases of the junction left unmatched. The CDR3 is made up of 17 amino acids. The CDR3 DNA sequence: TGTGCCAGCAGCGCCCTACATAGCGGGGGCCTAACAGATACGCAGTATTTT. The encoded protein is CASSALHSGGLTDTQYF.